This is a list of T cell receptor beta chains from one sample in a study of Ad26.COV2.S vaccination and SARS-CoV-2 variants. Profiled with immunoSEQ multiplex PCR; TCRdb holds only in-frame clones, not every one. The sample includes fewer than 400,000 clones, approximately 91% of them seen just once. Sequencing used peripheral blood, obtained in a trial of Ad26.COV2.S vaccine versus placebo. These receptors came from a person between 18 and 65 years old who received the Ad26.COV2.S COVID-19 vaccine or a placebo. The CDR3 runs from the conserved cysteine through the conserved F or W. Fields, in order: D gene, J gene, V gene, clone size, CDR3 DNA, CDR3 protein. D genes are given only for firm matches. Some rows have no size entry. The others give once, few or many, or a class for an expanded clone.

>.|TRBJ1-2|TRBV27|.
TGTGCCAGCAGAGCGGGGGGGGCCTATGGCTACACCTTC
CASRAGGAYGYTF
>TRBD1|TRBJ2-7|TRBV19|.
TGTGCCAGTAGGGGGACAGGGTTAGTGGAGCAGTACTTC
CASRGTGLVEQYF
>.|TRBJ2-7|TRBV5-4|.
TGTGCCAGCAGCTTGGAGGGGAGCGGCGAGCAGTACTTC
CASSLEGSGEQYF
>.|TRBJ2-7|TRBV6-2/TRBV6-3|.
TGTGCCAGCAGTTACTTGGACTACGAGCAGTACTTC
CASSYLDYEQYF
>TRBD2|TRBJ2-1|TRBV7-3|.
TGTGCCAGCAGCGCGGGAGCTCACAATGAGCAGTTCTTC
CASSAGAHNEQFF
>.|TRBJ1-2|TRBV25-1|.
TGTGCCAGCAGTGAGGGGGAAGGCTACACCTTC
CASSEGEGYTF
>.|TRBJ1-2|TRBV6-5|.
TGTGCCAGCAGTTACAAAGGAAATGGCTACACCTTC
CASSYKGNGYTF
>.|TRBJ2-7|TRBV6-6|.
TGTGCCAGCAGTTACTCGAACAGGGACCACTCCTACGAGCAGTACTTC
CASSYSNRDHSYEQYF
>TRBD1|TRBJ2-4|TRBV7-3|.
TGTGCCAGCAGCTTAACGCCCGAGACAGGGGACCTGGCCAAAAACATTCAGTACTTC
CASSLTPETGDLAKNIQYF
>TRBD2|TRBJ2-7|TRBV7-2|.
TGTGCCAGCAGCTCCTCGGGACTAGCGGGGGGGTACGAGCAGTACTTC
CASSSSGLAGGYEQYF
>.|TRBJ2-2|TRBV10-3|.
TGTGCCACCCTGTCTGACGCGAACACCGGGGAGCTGTTTTTT
CATLSDANTGELFF
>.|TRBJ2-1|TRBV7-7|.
TGTGCTAGCAGCCCAGAGGACGGAAGCTCCTACAATGAGCAGTTCTTC
CASSPEDGSSYNEQFF
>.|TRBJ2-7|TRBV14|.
TGTGCCAGCAGCCAACGGGCCGCCTCCGAGCAGTACTTC
CASSQRAASEQYF
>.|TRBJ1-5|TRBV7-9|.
TGTGCCAGCAGCTTTCGGGACAATCAGCCCCAGCATTTT
CASSFRDNQPQHF
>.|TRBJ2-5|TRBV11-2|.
TGTGCCAGCAGCTTAGGAAGCGGAGAGACCCAGTACTTC
CASSLGSGETQYF
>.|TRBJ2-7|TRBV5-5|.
TGTGCCAGCAGCTTTGAGGGAGACGAGCAGTACTTC
CASSFEGDEQYF
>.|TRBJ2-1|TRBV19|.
TGTGCCAGTAGTATGGAGGGACTCCAAAAACAGTTCTTC
CASSMEGLQKQFF
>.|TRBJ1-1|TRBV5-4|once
TGTGCCAGCAGCTCGCGCTTAACAGGGAACACTGAAGCTTTCTTT
CASSSRLTGNTEAFF
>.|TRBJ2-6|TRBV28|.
TGTGCCAGCAGCTTAGCCTCTGGGGCCAACGTCCTGACTTTC
CASSLASGANVLTF
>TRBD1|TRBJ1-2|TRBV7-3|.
TGTGCCAGCAGCCCAACAGGGGGCGCCAGCTATGGCTACACCTTC
CASSPTGGASYGYTF
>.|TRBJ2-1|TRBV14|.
TGTGCCAGCAGCCAACTCGGAGGGCTTAATTTTCAGTTCTTC
CASSQLGGLNFQFF
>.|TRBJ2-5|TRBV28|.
TGTGCCAGCAGCGGGCAGTACCAAGAGACCCAGTACTTC
CASSGQYQETQYF
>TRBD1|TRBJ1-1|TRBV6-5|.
TGTGCCAGCAGCCCCACAGGGGGCGGCACTGAAGCTTTCTTT
CASSPTGGGTEAFF
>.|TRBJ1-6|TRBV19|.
TGTGCCAGTAGTCCCCGGGTCCCCGGGGGGCCCCTCCACTTT
CASSPRVPGGPLHF
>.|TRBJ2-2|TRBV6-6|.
TGTGCCAGCGCCGCGTGGGGGTTCGGGGAGCTGTTTTTT
CASAAWGFGELFF
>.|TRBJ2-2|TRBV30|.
TGTGCCTGGAGTGCCCCTTGGCGAGAGCTCACCGGGGAGCTGTTTTTT
CAWSAPWRELTGELFF
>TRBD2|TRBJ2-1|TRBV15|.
TGTGCCACCAGCTCGGGACTAGCGGGAATCTACAATGAGCAGTTCTTC
CATSSGLAGIYNEQFF
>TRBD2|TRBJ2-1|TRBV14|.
TGTGCCAGCAGCCAAGATCGATACGGACTAGCTAGTTACGAGCAGTTCTTC
CASSQDRYGLASYEQFF
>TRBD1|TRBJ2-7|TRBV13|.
TGTGCCAGCAGCCCGGGACAGGTATCCTACGAGCAGTACTTC
CASSPGQVSYEQYF
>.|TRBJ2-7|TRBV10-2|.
TGCGCCAGCCGAGATTCAATGCTTAAGAAATACGAGCAGTACTTC
CASRDSMLKKYEQYF
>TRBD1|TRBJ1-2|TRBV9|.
TGTGCCAGCAGCGTAGCTGGGACAGGGGGAGGGTACACCTTC
CASSVAGTGGGYTF
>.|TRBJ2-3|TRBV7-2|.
TGTGCCAGCAGCTTACCTGTTCGGTCAGATACGCAGTATTTT
CASSLPVRSDTQYF
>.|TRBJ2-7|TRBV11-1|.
TGTGCCAGCAGCCGCACAGGGTACGAGCAGTACTTC
CASSRTGYEQYF
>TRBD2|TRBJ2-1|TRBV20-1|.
TGCAGTGCACCTAGCGGATTTGAGCAGTTCTTC
CSAPSGFEQFF
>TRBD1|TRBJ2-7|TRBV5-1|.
TGCGCCAGCAGCCGGGACAGATTTTACGAGCAGTACTTC
CASSRDRFYEQYF
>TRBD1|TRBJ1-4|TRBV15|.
TGTGCCACCAGCACCGACGGACAGGGGGACACTAATGAAAAACTGTTTTTT
CATSTDGQGDTNEKLFF
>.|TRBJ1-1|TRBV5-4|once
TGTGCCAGCAGCTTGCGGGGGGTGGGGAACACTGAAGCTTTCTTT
CASSLRGVGNTEAFF
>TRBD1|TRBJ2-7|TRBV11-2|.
TGTGCCAGCAGCTTCGTTACCGGGACAGGGGGCTACGAGCAGTACTTC
CASSFVTGTGGYEQYF
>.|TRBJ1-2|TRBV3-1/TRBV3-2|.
TGTGCCAGCAGCCCCCGTCGGGACTATGGCTACACCTTC
CASSPRRDYGYTF
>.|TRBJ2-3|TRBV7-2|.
TGTGCCAGCGGGCCCCCGCTGTCAGATACGCAGTATTTT
CASGPPLSDTQYF
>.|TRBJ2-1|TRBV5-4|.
TGTGCCAGCAGCTCAGGACCAGAGTGGTTAGAGGTGGAGCAGTTCTTC
CASSSGPEWLEVEQFF
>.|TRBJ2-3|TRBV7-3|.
TGTGCCAGCAGCTCCCTCGATGATACGCAGTATTTT
CASSSLDDTQYF
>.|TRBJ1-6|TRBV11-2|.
TGTGCCAGCAGAAGAGGTGTGTCAGTATATAATTCACCCCTCCACTTT
CASRRGVSVYNSPLHF
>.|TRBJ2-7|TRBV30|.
TGTGCCTGGAGTGTACCGGGGGGCTCTCCCTACGAGCAGTACTTC
CAWSVPGGSPYEQYF
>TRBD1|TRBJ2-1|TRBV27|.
TGTGCCAGCAGTTTATTAATGGGACAGGGAATTGGTGAGCAGTTCTTC
CASSLLMGQGIGEQFF
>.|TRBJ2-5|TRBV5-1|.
TGCGCCAGCAGCTTGGTAGACATCCAAGAGACCCAGTACTTC
CASSLVDIQETQYF
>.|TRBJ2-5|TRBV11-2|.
TGTGCCAGCAGCTTAGAGAAGACCCAGTACTTC
CASSLEKTQYF
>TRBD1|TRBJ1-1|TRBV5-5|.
TGTGCCAGCAGCGCGGGACAGCTCAACACTGAAGCTTTCTTT
CASSAGQLNTEAFF
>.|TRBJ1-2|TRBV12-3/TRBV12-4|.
TGTGCCAGCAGCCCTACGGCAGGAGGGGGCTACACCTTC
CASSPTAGGGYTF
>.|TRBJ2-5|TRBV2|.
TGTGCCAGCAGCGCTACTAGTAGGGAGACCCAGTACTTC
CASSATSRETQYF
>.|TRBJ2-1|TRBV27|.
TGTGCCAGCAGTCAAGAAATTTTTGACAGCCGGAAGTTCTTC
CASSQEIFDSRKFF
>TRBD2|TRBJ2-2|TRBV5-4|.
TGTGCCAGCAGCTTGACTAGCGGGAGGGGGGAGCTGTTTTTT
CASSLTSGRGELFF
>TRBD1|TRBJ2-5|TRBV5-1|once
TGCGCCAGCGGACAGGGGGCGAGGGAGACCCAGTACTTC
CASGQGARETQYF
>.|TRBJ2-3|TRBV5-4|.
TGTGCCAGCAGCTTGGAAGGATTCGATACGCAGTATTTT
CASSLEGFDTQYF
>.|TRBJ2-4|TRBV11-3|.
TGTGCCAGCAGCTCGACCGGGTCCAAAAACATTCAGTACTTC
CASSSTGSKNIQYF
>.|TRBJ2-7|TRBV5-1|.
TGCGCCAGCAGCTCTAGCTACGAGCAGTACTTC
CASSSSYEQYF
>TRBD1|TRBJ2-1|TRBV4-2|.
TGTGCCAGCAGCCACGAACAGGGGGCAGGGTACAATGAGCAGTTCTTC
CASSHEQGAGYNEQFF
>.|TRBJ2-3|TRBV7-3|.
TGTGCCAGCAGCTTTGTCGGCGGAACAGATACGCAGTATTTT
CASSFVGGTDTQYF